This T cell receptor beta chain was sequenced in a study of PD-1 blockade in classical Hodgkin lymphoma (dated by TCRdb to about 2020). Study-wide context: The study used CyTOF and TCR beta sequencing to define a peripheral blood immune signature of response to PD-1 blockade in classical Hodgkin lymphoma. The paper's findings and limits, for the study overall: Baseline TCR diversity was reported to be lower in newly diagnosed patients than in healthy donors and to be lower still in relapsed/refractory patients. The study covered only a single clinical trial cohort, and the causes of the repertoire differences, possibly disease activity or prior therapy, were still not defined.

Genomic DNA was isolated using the Qiagen DNeasy kit from unsorted PBMCs as well as from negatively selected CD4+ and CD8+ fractions. TCR beta CDR3 regions were amplified by immunoSEQ multiplex PCR using primers annealing to V and J segments. A synthetic immune receptor repertoire was used to minimize amplification bias, and any remaining bias was removed computationally after sequencing. The authors' analysis ran thus. Custom Python scripts were used to quantify repertoire diversity as the Shannon entropy index. Unsorted, CD4+ and CD8+ repertoires were analyzed separately, except for combined analyses in which CD4+ and CD8+ sequences were merged in silico. What TCRdb holds here is the immuneACCESS table cut down to in-frame rearrangements. Part of the clones is not present; checked against another copy, under half of the missing clones reflect an unresolved V gene, and the others are unexplained. V, J and clone size are those of that table, while D and trimming were read from the DNA. The table for this sample lists some 9,000 clones; 75% to 95% of them were counted only once. The ten largest clones capture over 7.5% of the sample.

Its CDR3 holds 14 amino acids, cysteine through phenylalanine. Of all the DNA, just the CDR3 is kept, 42 bases in frame from base 1. V trim: 5 bases; J trim: 5 bases; unmatched bases: 8. The germline V gene provides CDR1 MNHEY and CDR2 SVGAGI. On this clone: Its antigen is unknown. It has no much larger one-base neighbor in the sample; base qualities were not kept.

The sample's time point label, in plain terms: newly diagnosed, previously untreated cHL patient sample. Magnetic negative selection with a Miltenyi CD8+ T cell isolation kit was used to purify CD8+ T cells from thawed PBMCs. PBMCs from patients with newly diagnosed, previously untreated classical Hodgkin lymphoma were sequenced as a comparison group for the relapsed/refractory trial patients. Peripheral blood was collected in 8 mL Vacutainer Cell Preparation Tubes, from which PBMCs were isolated by centrifugation and then cryopreserved. Purified CD4+ and CD8+ fractions were prepared only for cases with an additional available PBMC sample. Magnetically labelled cells were removed on LS columns in a quadroMACS separator, and the flow-through was retained as the purified fraction.

Sequenced sample: CD8+ T cells from blood. The sequence was collected from a human donor with classical Hodgkin lymphoma. Recombination linked TRBV6-5 to TRBJ2-5; 7 central nucleotides agree with TRBD2. The CDR3 reads as follows: CASSAAGPGETQYF. The DNA is TGTGCCAGCAGTGCAGCGGGGCCGGGTGAGACCCAGTACTTC.